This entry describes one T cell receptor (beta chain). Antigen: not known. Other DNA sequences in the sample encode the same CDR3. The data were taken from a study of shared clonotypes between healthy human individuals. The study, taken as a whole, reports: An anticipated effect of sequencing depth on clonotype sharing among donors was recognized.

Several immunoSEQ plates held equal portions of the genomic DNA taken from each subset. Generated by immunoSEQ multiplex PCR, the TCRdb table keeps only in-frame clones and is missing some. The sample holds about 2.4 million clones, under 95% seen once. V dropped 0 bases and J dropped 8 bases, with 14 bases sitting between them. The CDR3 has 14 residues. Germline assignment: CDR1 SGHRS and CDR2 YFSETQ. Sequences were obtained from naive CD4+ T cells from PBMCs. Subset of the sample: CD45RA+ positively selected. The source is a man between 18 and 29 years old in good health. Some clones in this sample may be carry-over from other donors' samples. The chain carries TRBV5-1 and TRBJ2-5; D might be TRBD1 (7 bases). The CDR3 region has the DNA TGCGCCAGCAGCTTGGCAGGGGGGACGGGAACCCAGTACTTC. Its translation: CASSLAGGTGTQYF.